Each of the 15 T cell receptor beta chains below was sequenced from the same sample in a study of blood T cell repertoires in COVID-19. Some clones are missing from TCRdb's copy, which holds only in-frame ones; the method was immunoSEQ multiplex PCR. The data contain fewer than 500,000 clones, roughly 90% of them singletons. The sample taken for sequencing was PBMCs or T cells enriched from blood (not recorded which). All receptors come from a woman between 18 and 29 years old who had recovered from COVID-19.

The V and J genes are TRBV7-9 and TRBJ1-3; D unclear. Trimming removed 1 base at V and 4 bases at J, with 8 bases between. The CDR3 length is 14 residues. CDR1 and CDR2 from the germline V gene are SEHNR and FQNEAQ (reference sequence). The CDR3 nucleotides read TGTGCCAGCAGCTTAGGAGGCGGCGGAAACACCATATATTTT. It is translated as CASSLGGGGNTIYF.

The chain employs TRBV28 and TRBJ1-3, with D possibly matching TRBD1 (5 bases). The CDR3 runs to 15 residues. The V gene's germline CDR1 is MDHEN and CDR2 SYDVKM. V lost 10 bases to trimming and J lost 0 bases, with 16 bases between them. In DNA form, the CDR3 reads TGTGCCACCCGGGGGGATTTCTACTCTGGAAACACCATATATTTT. This gives the protein CATRGDFYSGNTIYF.

The chain combines TRBV7-2 with TRBJ2-5; tentatively, D is TRBD1 (7 bases). CDR1 SGHTA and CDR2 FQGNSA come from the germline V gene. This CDR3 has 15 residues. The V and J ends lost 5 bases and 4 bases respectively, with 17 bases between them. CDR3 protein: CASSLRQGGRETQYF. As DNA, the CDR3 is TGTGCCAGCAGCCTTAGACAGGGAGGTAGAGAGACCCAGTACTTC.

V usage is TRBV5-1 and J usage is TRBJ2-3, with TRBD2 matching 14 bases. This CDR3 comprises 17 residues. The V gene's germline CDR1 is SGHRS and CDR2 YFSETQ. J gave up 1 base and V 5 bases, and 6 bases lay outside the gene matches. CDR3 protein: CASSLGLAGGRTDTQYF. The CDR3 nucleotides read TGCGCCAGCAGTCTCGGACTAGCGGGGGGACGCACAGATACGCAGTATTTT.

The chain joins TRBV7-9 to TRBJ1-5, with D possibly TRBD1 on 5 matching bases. The germline gives CDR1 SEHNR, CDR2 FQNEAQ (reference sequence). The V gene lost 1 base and the J gene lost 5 bases, with 15 bases spanning the gap. The CDR3 sequence is 16 residues long. Here the CDR3 reads CASSLGFGGGDQPQHF. In DNA, the CDR3 is TGTGCCAGCAGCTTAGGATTTGGGGGGGGAGATCAGCCCCAGCATTTT.

The rearrangement joins TRBV30 to TRBJ2-5, with a weak D call TRBD2 (6 bases). CDR3 length equals 15 residues. Germline CDR1 and CDR2: GTSNPN and SVGIG (reference sequence). V lost 4 bases and J 4 bases, leaving 19 bases between the germline ends. The CDR3: CAWTLDWPGVETQYF. CDR3 DNA sequence: TGTGCCTGGACCCTGGACTGGCCGGGGGTAGAGACCCAGTACTTC.

This chain uses TRBV7-9 with TRBJ1-4; D unclear. The germline CDR1 and CDR2 sequences are SEHNR and FQNEAQ (reference sequence). The germline V and J ends were trimmed by 1 base and 8 bases, with 14 bases remaining between them. CDR3 length: 15 amino acids. The DNA of the CDR3 is TGTGCCAGCAGCTTAGGGTCAGATGCCTCGGAAAAACTGTTTTTT. This sequence encodes CASSLGSDASEKLFF.

This clone occurred once. The chain couples TRBV6-5 to TRBJ2-7, with TRBD1 matching over 9 bases. The ends lost 6 bases at V and 5 bases at J; junction bases unmatched: 8. Germline V gene data show CDR1 as MNHEY and CDR2 as SVGAGI. The CDR3 runs to 14 residues. CDR3 sequence: CASRTGTGFDEQYF. CDR3 in DNA: TGTGCCAGCAGGACCGGGACAGGGTTCGACGAGCAGTACTTC.

The V and J genes are TRBV19 and TRBJ1-2; D remains ambiguous. V lost 4 bases, J lost 4 bases, and 16 bases lay in between. The CDR3 runs 15 residues. Germline V gene sequence: CDR1 LNHDA, CDR2 SQIVND (reference sequence). In DNA, the CDR3 is TGTGCCAGTAGTAGCCGGGGAAGCCTTGGCTATGGCTACACCTTC. Protein sequence: CASSSRGSLGYGYTF.

This clone was seen only once. The chain combines TRBV15 with TRBJ1-6; TRBD1 matches at 9 bases. CDR1 and CDR2 (germline): LNHNV, YYDKDF (reference sequence). After removal of 9 bases from V and 7 bases from J, the junction contained 10 bases not matched to a gene. The CDR3 has 15 residues. Written as DNA, the CDR3 is TGTGCCACAGGGGGACAGGGTCTGGAAAATTCACCCCTCCACTTT. It yields the protein CATGGQGLENSPLHF.

The rearrangement joins TRBV12-3 or TRBV12-4 to TRBJ1-2, with D possibly matching TRBD1 (6 bases). V lost 1 base and J lost 4, with 7 bases in between. This CDR3 comprises 13 residues. CDR3 DNA: TGTGCCAGCAGTTTAGTGGACAGCTATGGCTACACCTTC. Residues: CASSLVDSYGYTF.

V and J are TRBV2 and TRBJ2-3; 8 bases map to TRBD2. V was pared by 1 base and J by 0 bases, with 3 bases of the junction left unmatched. This CDR3 is built from 16 residues. From germline, CDR1 is SNHLY and CDR2 FYNNEI. The CDR3 loop is CASSEGAGGSTDTQYF. The CDR3 bases are TGTGCCAGCAGTGAAGGGGCGGGGGGCAGCACAGATACGCAGTATTTT.

The rearrangement uses TRBV7-2 and TRBJ2-1, with no clear D. Germline V CDR1 and CDR2: SGHTA, FQGNSA. V shed 1 base and J shed 10 bases, with 8 bases lying between them. This CDR3 is built from 12 residues. CDR3 residues: CASSLGRLEQFF. CDR3 bases: TGTGCCAGCAGCTTAGGTCGGTTGGAGCAGTTCTTC.

The chain carries TRBV5-1 and TRBJ2-3; D is perhaps TRBD2 (6 bases). V was shortened by 0 bases and J by 6 bases, with 11 bases between the two germline ends. The CDR3 contains 14 residues. Germline V gene data show CDR1 as SGHRS and CDR2 as YFSETQ. The DNA of the CDR3 is TGCGCCAGCAGCTTGGGACTAGTTTGGGATACGCAGTATTTT. It is translated as CASSLGLVWDTQYF.

Of note for this clone: One end of the junction varies from germline; a read error may be responsible. CDR3 region: CAGRTAGGEGQNEQFF. DNA of the CDR3: TGTGCCGGGAGGACCGCGGGGGGGGAGGGACAAAATGAGCAGTTCTTC. V gene TRBV30 combines with J gene TRBJ2-1, with 9 positions matching TRBD2. This CDR3 comprises 16 residues. The V gene's germline CDR1 is GTSNPN and CDR2 SVGIG (reference sequence). Together with reference TRBV30 and TRBJ2-1, the CDR3 gives the full variable domain: SQTIHQWPATLVQPVGSPLSLECTVEGTSNPNLYWYRQAAGRGLQLLFYSVGIGQISSEVPQNLSASRPQDRQFILSSKKLLLSDSGFYLCAGRTAGGEGQNEQFFGPGTRLTVL.